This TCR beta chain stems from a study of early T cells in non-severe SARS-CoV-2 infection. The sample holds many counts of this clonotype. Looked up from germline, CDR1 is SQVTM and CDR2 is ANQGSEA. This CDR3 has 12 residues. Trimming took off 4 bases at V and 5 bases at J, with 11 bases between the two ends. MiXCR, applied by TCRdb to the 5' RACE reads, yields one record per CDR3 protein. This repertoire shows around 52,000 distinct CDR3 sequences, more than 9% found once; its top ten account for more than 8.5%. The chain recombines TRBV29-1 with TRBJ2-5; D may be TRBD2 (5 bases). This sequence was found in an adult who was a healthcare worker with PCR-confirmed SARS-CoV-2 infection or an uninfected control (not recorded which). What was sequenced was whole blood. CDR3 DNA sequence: TGCAGCGTTGCCCGGGAAGCGGAGACCCAGTACTTC. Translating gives CSVAREAETQYF.